Shown below are 19 T cell receptor beta chains from a single sample sequenced in a study of cytomegalovirus exposure and HLA in healthy donors (dated by TCRdb to 2017 to 2019). Library construction relied on the immunoSEQ multiplex PCR assay. For the multiplex PCR, a mixture combining 60 forward primers for TCR Vbeta segments and 13 reverse primers for TCR Jbeta segments was used. TCRdb took over this immuneACCESS table, retaining in-frame rearrangements with V and J assigned. Such tables are incomplete; in checked studies, under half of the missing clones stem from an unresolved V gene, and the remainder is unexplained. This sample has 90,000 to 110,000 clones in its table, and less than 85% of those were observed once. Around 8.2% of the sample comes from the top ten. Sequencing was done on a sample of PBMCs. Receptors originate from a man aged 40-55 years in good health and CMV-seropositive.

The V gene is TRBV6-1, the J gene TRBJ1-6; 7 nucleotides line up with TRBD1. Germline CDR1 reads MNHNS; CDR2 reads SASEGT. The junction had 9 bases not matched to a gene; V was cut back by 3 bases and J by 4 bases. The CDR3 consists of 17 residues. The CDR3 coding sequence is TGTGCCAGCAGTGATCACAGGGGTAGAGGGTATAATTCACCCCTCCACTTT. Its translation is CASSDHRGRGYNSPLHF.

This clone was recorded a few times. The rearrangement joins TRBV11-3 to TRBJ1-1, with D maybe TRBD1 (5 bases). CDR3 length: 13 residues. V dropped 7 bases and J dropped 8 bases, with 17 bases sitting between them. Germline V gene sequence: CDR1 SGHNT, CDR2 YENEEA. CDR3 protein: CASTPMWGSEAFF. The CDR3, as DNA: TGTGCCAGCACCCCAATGTGGGGCTCGGAAGCTTTCTTT.

The chain combines TRBV30 with TRBJ2-1; the match to TRBD2 covers 9 bases. The CDR3 spans 14 residues. Germline trimming cut 1 base from V and 7 bases from J; bases unmatched to any gene: 5. CDR1 is GTSNPN and CDR2 is SVGIG in the germline V gene (reference sequence). The CDR3 loop reads CAWSGRGGRNEQFF. CDR3 nucleotide sequence: TGTGCCTGGAGTGGGCGGGGGGGCCGTAATGAGCAGTTCTTC. The whole variable domain, remainder taken from reference TRBV30 and TRBJ2-1, is SQTIHQWPATLVQPVGSPLSLECTVEGTSNPNLYWYRQAAGRGLQLLFYSVGIGQISSEVPQNLSASRPQDRQFILSSKKLLLSDSGFYLCAWSGRGGRNEQFFGPGTRLTVL.

The chain carries TRBV7-8 and TRBJ2-5; D is unresolved. The germline gives CDR1 SGHVS, CDR2 FQNEAQ. This CDR3 has 13 amino acids. V gave up 3 bases and J gave up 3 bases, with 8 bases separating them. In DNA form, the CDR3 reads TGTGCCAGCAGCTTGTACGGTAAAGAGACCCAGTACTTC. Amino acids: CASSLYGKETQYF.

The chain combines TRBV7-9 with TRBJ2-7, with 9 nucleotides matching TRBD2. The CDR3 sequence is 15 residues long. CDR1 SEHNR and CDR2 FQNEAQ come from the germline V gene (reference sequence). J lost 7 bases, V lost 4 bases, and 11 bases had no gene match. Written as DNA, the CDR3 is TGTGCCAGCAGCTCTCAGCGGGGGGCCGACGTTGAGCAGTACTTC. Translation: CASSSQRGADVEQYF.

This clone came up once. V gene TRBV7-2 combines with J gene TRBJ1-5; TRBD1 might be the D (5 bases). The CDR3 runs 15 residues. Germline V gene lookup returns CDR1 SGHTA and CDR2 FQGNSA. Trimming shortened V by 2 bases and J by 3 bases, and 11 bases separated the two germline ends. The CDR3 reads CASSLFRGDNQPQHF. DNA of the CDR3: TGTGCCAGCAGCTTATTCCGGGGGGACAATCAGCCCCAGCATTTT.

The chain recombines TRBV6-5 with TRBJ2-7, with 7 bases matching TRBD2. CDR1 and CDR2 from the germline V gene are MNHEY and SVGAGI. After removal of 6 bases from V and 4 bases from J, the junction contained 9 bases not matched to a gene. This CDR3 has 14 residues. The CDR3 DNA reads TGTGCCAGCAGCATAGGACTAGTCCCATACGAGCAGTACTTC. Translated, it gives CASSIGLVPYEQYF.

This chain joins TRBV7-9 and TRBJ2-3; 7 bases agree with TRBD2. This CDR3 region has 15 residues. Germline CDR1 is SEHNR and CDR2 is FQNEAQ (reference sequence). J was trimmed by 6 bases and V by 5 bases; bases with no gene match: 11. The chain's CDR3 is CASSPTGTTTDTQYF. The CDR3 region has the DNA TGTGCCAGCAGCCCTACCGGGACTACGACGGATACGCAGTATTTT.

The chain couples TRBV30 to TRBJ2-1; D is perhaps TRBD2 (6 bases). From germline, CDR1 is GTSNPN and CDR2 SVGIG (reference sequence). V was cut by 5 bases and J by 8 bases, with 16 bases left in between. The CDR3 covers 13 residues. The CDR3 DNA sequence: TGTGCCTGGGGGCTCGGGAGAGGCTATGAGCAGTTCTTC. Its protein product is CAWGLGRGYEQFF.

The chain carries TRBV29-1 and TRBJ2-3, with 10 bases matching TRBD2. Germline V gene sequence: CDR1 SQVTM, CDR2 ANQGSEA. CDR3 length equals 14 residues. V lost 4 bases and J lost 5; bases outside the gene matches: 6. As DNA, the CDR3 is TGCAGCGTTGCCAGCGGGAGGGCCGGAGATACGCAGTATTTT. It specifies CSVASGRAGDTQYF.

This chain connects TRBV30 to TRBJ1-3; 7 nucleotides line up with TRBD1. V trimming: 5 bases; J trimming: 7 bases; junction bases outside the gene matches: 5. Germline CDR1 GTSNPN, CDR2 SVGIG (reference sequence). The CDR3 extends over 12 amino acids. CDR3 DNA sequence: TGTGCCTGGTCAGGGGGTTGGAACACCATATATTTT. Protein: CAWSGGWNTIYF.

The table lists this clone with a few counts. This sequence joins TRBV7-3 and TRBJ2-5, with TRBD2 identical over 11 bases. The V and J ends lost 11 bases and 6 bases, in that order; junction bases with no gene match: 11. Germline values: CDR1 SGHTA, CDR2 FQGTGA. This CDR3 has 14 amino acids. This CDR3 is CAWGSGRAEKTQYF. CDR3 DNA sequence: TGTGCCTGGGGTAGCGGGAGGGCCGAAAAGACCCAGTACTTC. The full variable domain, in which reference TRBV7-3 and TRBJ2-5 provide the parts outside the CDR3, is GAGVSQTPSNKVTEKGKYVELRCDPISGHTALYWYRQSLGQGPEFLIYFQGTGAADDSGLPNDRFFAVRPEGSVSTLKIQRTERGDSAVYLCAWGSGRAEKTQYFGPGTRLLVL.

This clone was picked up one time. The V and J genes are TRBV28 and TRBJ2-2; TRBD1 is a possible D gene (6 bases). V lost 2 bases, J lost 4 bases, and 17 bases lay in between. CDR1 is MDHEN, CDR2 SYDVKM, per germline. This CDR3 comprises 17 residues. The DNA of the CDR3 is TGTGCCAGCAGTTTAACGGGACACCCAACGGGCACCGGGGAGCTGTTTTTT. Its translation: CASSLTGHPTGTGELFF.

J is TRBJ2-1 and V is TRBV7-3; 7 positions match TRBD1. Germline loops: CDR1 SGHTA, CDR2 FQGTGA. Germline trimming cut 4 bases from V and 2 bases from J; bases unmatched to any gene: 2. This CDR3 region has 14 residues. CDR3 sequence: CASSSTGTYNEQFF. The CDR3 region has the DNA TGTGCCAGCAGCTCGACAGGGACCTACAATGAGCAGTTCTTC.

The chain is built from TRBV9 and TRBJ2-7, with a weak D call TRBD2 (5 bases). The germline V and J ends were trimmed by 0 bases and 7 bases, with 14 bases remaining between them. Germline-derived CDR1 and CDR2 are SGDLS and YYNGEE. CDR3 length: 14 amino acids. CDR3 region: CASSVVGWTGEQYF. Written as DNA, the CDR3 is TGTGCCAGCAGCGTAGTGGGTTGGACGGGGGAGCAGTACTTC.

The genes are TRBV27 and TRBJ2-1; 14 bases line up with TRBD2. The CDR3 length is 17 residues. V gave up 7 bases and J gave up 2 bases; unmatched junction bases: 7. In germline, CDR1 is MNHEY, CDR2 SMNVEV (reference sequence). DNA for the CDR3: TGTGCCAGCAACTTTGGACTAGCGGGGGGACCCTACAATGAGCAGTTCTTC. Translating gives CASNFGLAGGPYNEQFF.

The V call is TRBV7-3, the J call TRBJ2-7; a weak D match, TRBD1 (6 bases). The CDR3 length is 15 residues. V shed 4 bases and J shed 1 base, with 14 bases lying between them. Germline V gene lookup returns CDR1 SGHTA and CDR2 FQGTGA. The CDR3 sequence is CASSSYTGTSYEQYF. CDR3 nucleotides: TGTGCCAGCAGCTCGTATACCGGGACATCCTACGAGCAGTACTTC.

The rearrangement links TRBV18 to TRBJ2-2; D is possibly TRBD1 (6 bases). The CDR3 spans 16 residues. Per germline, CDR1 KGHSH and CDR2 LQKENI. V dropped 3 bases and J dropped 1 base, with 12 bases sitting between them. DNA of the CDR3: TGTGCCAGCTCACCCGGACAGATCCTGAACACCGGGGAGCTGTTTTTT. This gives the protein CASSPGQILNTGELFF.

The CDR3 reads CASSLLQGNYEQYF. Written as DNA, the CDR3 is TGCGCCAGCAGCCTCCTACAGGGTAACTACGAGCAGTACTTC. The V call is TRBV4-1, the J call TRBJ2-7, with TRBD1 as a possible D gene (6 bases). From germline, CDR1 is MGHRA and CDR2 YSYEKL. V lost 4 bases, J lost 3 bases, and 13 bases lay in between. This CDR3 comprises 14 residues.